A selection of T cell receptor beta chains follows, all from one sample in a study of CD8 T cells in Susac syndrome. Each CDR3 protein gets one entry after TCRdb re-called the immunoSEQ multiplex PCR reads with MiXCR. This sample has 150,000 to 200,000 distinct CDR3 sequences; roughly 91% occur once, and the top ten carry 0.085% to 0.09%. The specimen sequenced was CD4+ T cells from PBMCs. Source of these receptors: a human donor with Susac syndrome. Both conserved end residues are part of each CDR3. The D gene is left open where the match is weak. Clone size is not always given. Where it is, it says once, few, many or a class for expanded clones.

j_call v_call clone_size d_call cdr3_nt cdr3_aa
TRBJ2-1 TRBV9 . TRBD1 TGTGCCAGCAGCATTCCCCGGGACAGGGACGAAAATGAGCAGTTCTTC CASSIPRDRDENEQFF
TRBJ2-1 TRBV6-2/TRBV6-3 . . TGTGCCACCGCCGGGCCTATCAGCTACAATGAGCAGTTCTTC CATAGPISYNEQFF
TRBJ1-6 TRBV19 . . TGTGCCAGTAGTACCGGGACGTTTAATAATTCACCCCTCCACTTT CASSTGTFNNSPLHF
TRBJ2-5 TRBV4-2 . TRBD2 TGTGCCAGCAGCCCGACCTTAGCGGGGACAGAGACCCAGTACTTC CASSPTLAGTETQYF
TRBJ2-2 TRBV4-1 . TRBD2 TGCGCCAGCAGCCGACATCAGGGAGGGAGGACGAACACCGGGGAGCTGTTTTTT CASSRHQGGRTNTGELFF
TRBJ1-1 TRBV7-9 . TRBD1 TGTGCCAGCAGCACCGTCGGTGGCAGGGGGAGAGGCACTGAAGCTTTCTTT CASSTVGGRGRGTEAFF
TRBJ2-5 TRBV29-1 . . TGCAGCGTTGTAGGGCCCGGACAAGAGACCCAGTACTTC CSVVGPGQETQYF
TRBJ1-1 TRBV20-1 . . TGCAGTGCTAGACAGGGTGGAGGGAACACTGAAGCTTTCTTT CSARQGGGNTEAFF
TRBJ1-2 TRBV3-1 . . TGTGCCAGCAGGGACGGGCAGGTTCACTATGGCTACACCTTC CASRDGQVHYGYTF
TRBJ2-3 TRBV3-1 . . TGTGCCAGCAGCCCCCTAGCGTTCGGGACCCGCACAGATACGCAGTATTTT CASSPLAFGTRTDTQYF
TRBJ2-3 TRBV4-1 . TRBD2 TGCGCCAGCAGCCATTCCCTGATCCGAGCGGGGGGGAGAGCAGATACGCAGTATTTT CASSHSLIRAGGRADTQYF
TRBJ2-7 TRBV28 . . TGTGCCAGCAGCCTGACGGGGGAGCAGTACTTC CASSLTGEQYF
TRBJ2-1 TRBV7-3 . . TGTGCCAGCAGCCGTACTAGGGGGGATGAGCAGTTCTTC CASSRTRGDEQFF
TRBJ2-1 TRBV14 . . TGTGCCAGCCGGGCAACCTCCTACAATGAGCAGTTCTTC CASRATSYNEQFF
TRBJ1-1 TRBV7-6 few . TGTGCCAGCAGCGTCCGCTCGGGGGCCGAGGGCACTGAAGCTTTCTTT CASSVRSGAEGTEAFF
TRBJ2-7 TRBV29-1 . TRBD1 TGCAGCGTTGGACAGGGGATGGGCGAGCAGTACTTC CSVGQGMGEQYF
TRBJ2-2 TRBV29-1 . . TGCAGCGTGAGGGGCGGGCAGAACACCGGGGAGCTGTTTTTT CSVRGGQNTGELFF
TRBJ1-4 TRBV29-1 . . TGCAGCGTTGTATTAGCAACTAATGAAAAACTGTTTTTT CSVVLATNEKLFF
TRBJ1-6 TRBV14 . TRBD1 TGTGCCAGCAGCCAAGACCCGTCCCAGGACAGGGTGCTGGGGGAGAGTTCACCCCTCCACTTT CASSQDPSQDRVLGESSPLHF
TRBJ1-2 TRBV9 . . TGTGCCAGCAGCCTGGCTCACAGGAGTAACTATGGCTACACCTTC CASSLAHRSNYGYTF
TRBJ1-1 TRBV28 . TRBD1 TGTGCCACCATGTTAGGGGGCGCCGGTGGAGACACTGAAGCTTTCTTT CATMLGGAGGDTEAFF
TRBJ2-3 TRBV5-6 . TRBD2 TGTGCCAGCAGCCAACCCTTACTCGGACTAGCGGCGATCACAGATACGCAGTATTTT CASSQPLLGLAAITDTQYF
TRBJ2-5 TRBV12-3/TRBV12-4 . . TGTGCCAGCACCCAAGGGTACAGGACGTACCAAGAGACCCAGTACTTC CASTQGYRTYQETQYF
TRBJ2-1 TRBV9 . . TGTGCCAGCAGCGTAGCCCCGGGTAGCTCCTACAATGAGCAGTTCTTC CASSVAPGSSYNEQFF
TRBJ2-7 TRBV6-5 . TRBD1 TGTGCCAGCAGTTCCACAGGGGGGACCTACGAGCAGTACTTC CASSSTGGTYEQYF
TRBJ2-7 TRBV4-1 . . TGCGCCAGCAGCCAAGTAGGACGGCAGACCTACGAGCAGTACTTC CASSQVGRQTYEQYF
TRBJ2-7 TRBV3-1 . TRBD2 TGTGCCAGCACCACTTGGACTAGCGTCTCCTACGAGCAGTACTTC CASTTWTSVSYEQYF
TRBJ2-7 TRBV6-1 . . TGTGCCACGAAACCCGGGGTACTCTGGGAGCAGTACTTC CATKPGVLWEQYF
TRBJ2-7 TRBV15 . TRBD1 TGTGCCACCAGCAGCGTCCTCGGGACAGGCACCTACGAGCAGTACTTC CATSSVLGTGTYEQYF
TRBJ2-3 TRBV7-3 . TRBD2 TGTGCCAGCAGCCTCTTTAGCGGGAGCCATGGAGATACGCAGTATTTT CASSLFSGSHGDTQYF
TRBJ2-7 TRBV5-1 . TRBD2 TGCGCCAGCAGCAATAGCGGGGGGGCCTACGAGCAGTACTTC CASSNSGGAYEQYF
TRBJ2-1 TRBV18 . . TGTGCCAGCTCACCATCAGGGCACAATGAGCAGTTCTTC CASSPSGHNEQFF
TRBJ2-1 TRBV5-1 . . TGCGCCAGCAGCTGGACCGGGACGCCCCTCAATGAGCAGTTCTTC CASSWTGTPLNEQFF
TRBJ1-1 TRBV11-1 few . TGTGCCAGCAGCCTCTACCCGGGCATGAACACTGAAGCTTTCTTT CASSLYPGMNTEAFF
TRBJ2-3 TRBV28 . TRBD2 TGTGCCAGCAGTTTAACTCGACTAGCGGGAGATCCAGATACGCAGTATTTT CASSLTRLAGDPDTQYF
TRBJ2-2 TRBV5-6 . . TGTGCCAGCAGCTCCGGGACGGAGAACACCGGGGAGCTGTTTTTT CASSSGTENTGELFF
TRBJ1-2 TRBV12-3/TRBV12-4 . TRBD1 TGTGCCAGCAGATCTAGGGACAGGGTTTATGGCTACACCTTC CASRSRDRVYGYTF
TRBJ1-2 TRBV29-1 . . TGCAGCGCTCCTCAGGACGGGGTGCCGAACTATGGCTACACCTTC CSAPQDGVPNYGYTF
TRBJ2-1 TRBV28 . . TGTGCCAGCAGTTTTACGAGGAGTCCGTATGAGCAGTTCTTC CASSFTRSPYEQFF